The clone carrying this T cell receptor beta chain was seen ten or more times. The CDR3 sequence is 15 residues long. V was shortened by 0 bases and J by 6 bases, with 14 bases between the two germline ends. From germline, CDR1 is MNHEY and CDR2 SVGAGI. TCRdb re-analysed the 5' RACE reads in MiXCR, keeping a single row per CDR3 protein. The table records more than 650,000 distinct CDR3 sequences, approximately 6.1% of them present only once. This entry comes from a study of identical twins. The chain is built from TRBV6-5 and TRBJ1-1, with a weak D call TRBD1 (6 bases). This clonotype was obtained from a man aged 18-30 years in good health. Material for sequencing was naive T cells sorted from blood. The CDR3 DNA is TGTGCCAGCAGTTACTCGATGGGGGGCAGGGCTGAAGCTTTCTTT. The encoded protein is CASSYSMGGRAEAFF.